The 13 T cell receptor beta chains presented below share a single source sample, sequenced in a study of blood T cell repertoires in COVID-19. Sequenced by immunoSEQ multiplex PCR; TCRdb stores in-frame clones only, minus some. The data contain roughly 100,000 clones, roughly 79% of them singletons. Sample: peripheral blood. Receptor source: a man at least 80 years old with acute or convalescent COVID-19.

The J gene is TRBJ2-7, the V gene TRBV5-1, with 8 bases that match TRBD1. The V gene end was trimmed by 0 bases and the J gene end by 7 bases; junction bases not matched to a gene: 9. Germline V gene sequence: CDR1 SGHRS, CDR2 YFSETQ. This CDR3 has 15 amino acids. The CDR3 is CASSLEGQGAREQYF. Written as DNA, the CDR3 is TGCGCCAGCAGCTTGGAAGGTCAGGGGGCGAGGGAGCAGTACTTC.

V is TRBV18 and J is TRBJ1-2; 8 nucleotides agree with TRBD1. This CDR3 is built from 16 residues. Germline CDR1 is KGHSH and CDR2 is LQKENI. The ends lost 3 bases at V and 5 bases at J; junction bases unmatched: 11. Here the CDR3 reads CASSPGQGGLSYGYTF. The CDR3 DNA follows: TGTGCCAGCTCACCCGGACAGGGCGGTCTGAGTTATGGCTACACCTTC.

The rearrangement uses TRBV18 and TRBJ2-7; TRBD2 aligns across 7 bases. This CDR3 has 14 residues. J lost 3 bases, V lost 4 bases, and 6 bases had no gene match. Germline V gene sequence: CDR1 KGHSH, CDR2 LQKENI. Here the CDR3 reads CASSRGGWGYEQYF. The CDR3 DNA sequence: TGTGCCAGCTCACGGGGAGGGTGGGGCTACGAGCAGTACTTC.

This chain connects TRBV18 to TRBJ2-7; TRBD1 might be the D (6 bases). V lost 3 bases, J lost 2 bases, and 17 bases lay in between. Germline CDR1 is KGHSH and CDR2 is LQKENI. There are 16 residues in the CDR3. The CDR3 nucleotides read TGTGCCAGCTCACCGAGAGGACAGTTACCTCCCTACGAGCAGTACTTC. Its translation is CASSPRGQLPPYEQYF. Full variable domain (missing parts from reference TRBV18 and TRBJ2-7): NAGVMQNPRHLVRRRGQEARLRCSPMKGHSHVYWYRQLPEEGLKFMVYLQKENIIDESGMPKERFSAEFPKEGPSILRIQQVVRGDSAAYFCASSPRGQLPPYEQYFGPGTRLTVT.

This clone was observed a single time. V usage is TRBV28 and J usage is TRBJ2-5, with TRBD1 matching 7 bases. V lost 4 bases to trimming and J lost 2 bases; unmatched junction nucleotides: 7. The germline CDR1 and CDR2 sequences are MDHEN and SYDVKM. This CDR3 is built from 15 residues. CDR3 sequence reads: CASSSSGTAQETQYF. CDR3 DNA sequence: TGTGCCAGCAGTTCGTCCGGGACAGCACAAGAGACCCAGTACTTC.

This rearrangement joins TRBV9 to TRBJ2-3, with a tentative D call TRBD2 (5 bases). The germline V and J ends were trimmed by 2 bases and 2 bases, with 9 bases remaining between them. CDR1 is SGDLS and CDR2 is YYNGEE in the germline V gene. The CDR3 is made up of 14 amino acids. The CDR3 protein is CASSVASFTDTQYF. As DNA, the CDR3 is TGTGCCAGCAGCGTCGCTAGCTTCACAGATACGCAGTATTTT.

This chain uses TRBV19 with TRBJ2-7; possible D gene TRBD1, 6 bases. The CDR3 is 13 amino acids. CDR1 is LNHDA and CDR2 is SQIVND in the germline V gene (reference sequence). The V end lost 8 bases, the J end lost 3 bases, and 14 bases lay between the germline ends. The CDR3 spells CASGPGTYYEQYF. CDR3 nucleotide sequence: TGTGCCAGTGGGCCCGGGACATACTACGAGCAGTACTTC.

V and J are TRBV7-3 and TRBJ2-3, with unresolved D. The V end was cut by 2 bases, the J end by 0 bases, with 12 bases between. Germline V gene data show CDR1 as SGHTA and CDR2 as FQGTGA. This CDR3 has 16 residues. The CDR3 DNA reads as TGTGCCAGCAGCTTAGGAGCTCCAACTAGCACAGATACGCAGTATTTT. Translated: CASSLGAPTSTDTQYF.

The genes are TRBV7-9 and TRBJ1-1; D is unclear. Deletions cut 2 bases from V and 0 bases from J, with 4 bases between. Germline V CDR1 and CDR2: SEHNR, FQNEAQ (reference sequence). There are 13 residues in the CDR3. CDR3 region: CASSLTVNTEAFF. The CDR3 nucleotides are TGTGCCAGCAGCTTAACAGTGAACACTGAAGCTTTCTTT.

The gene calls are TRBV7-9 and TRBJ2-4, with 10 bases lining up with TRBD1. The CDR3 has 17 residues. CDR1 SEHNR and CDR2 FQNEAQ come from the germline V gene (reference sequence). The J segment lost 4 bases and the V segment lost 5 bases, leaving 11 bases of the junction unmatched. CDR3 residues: CASSPFSGTGEKNIQYF. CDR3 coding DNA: TGTGCCAGCAGCCCATTTTCCGGGACAGGGGAAAAAAACATTCAGTACTTC.

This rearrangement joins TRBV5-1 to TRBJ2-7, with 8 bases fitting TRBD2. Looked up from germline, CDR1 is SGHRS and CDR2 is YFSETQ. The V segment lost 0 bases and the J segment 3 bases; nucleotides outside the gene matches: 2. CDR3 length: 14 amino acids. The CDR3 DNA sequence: TGCGCCAGCAGCTTGGTTAGCGGGAACTACGAGCAGTACTTC. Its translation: CASSLVSGNYEQYF.

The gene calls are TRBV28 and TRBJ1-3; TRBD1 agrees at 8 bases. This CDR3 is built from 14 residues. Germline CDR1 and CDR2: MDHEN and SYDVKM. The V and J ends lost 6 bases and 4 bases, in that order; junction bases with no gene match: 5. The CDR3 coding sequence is TGTGCCAGCAGAAACAGGGGGACGGGAAACACCATATATTTT. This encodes CASRNRGTGNTIYF.

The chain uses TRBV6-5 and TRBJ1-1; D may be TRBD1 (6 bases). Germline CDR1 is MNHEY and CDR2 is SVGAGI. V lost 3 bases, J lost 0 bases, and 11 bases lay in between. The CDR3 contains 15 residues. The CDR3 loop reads CASSYGGRMNTEAFF. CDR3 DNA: TGTGCCAGCAGTTATGGGGGCCGGATGAACACTGAAGCTTTCTTT.